A single sample gave rise to the 22 T cell receptor beta chains below, sequenced in a study of blood T cells in healthy people across ages. With a J-beta primer mix and a sample-barcoded 5' primer, a second PCR ran about 6 to 11 cycles. TCRdb fed the 5' RACE reads into MiXCR, producing one record per CDR3 protein. The repertoire holds around 1,600,000 distinct CDR3 sequences, with about 45% as singletons. Specimen: blood. The receptors derive from a woman in her late teens or twenties in good health.

The genes are TRBV27 and TRBJ2-1; TRBD2 matches at 9 bases. This CDR3 has 15 residues. The junction had 6 bases not matched to a gene; V was cut back by 4 bases and J by 5 bases. The germline gives CDR1 MNHEY, CDR2 SMNVEV (reference sequence). The CDR3 is CASSYPGLAHNEQFF. The CDR3 DNA sequence: TGTGCCAGCAGTTACCCGGGACTAGCCCACAATGAGCAGTTCTTC.

The V call is TRBV15, the J call TRBJ2-7, with 7 nucleotides matching TRBD1. Trimming cost V 4 bases and J 0 bases; bases outside gene matches: 6. Germline-derived CDR1 and CDR2 are LNHNV and YYDKDF (reference sequence). This CDR3 region has 15 residues. CDR3 protein: CATSKEQGFSYEQYF. The CDR3 DNA sequence: TGTGCCACCAGCAAAGAACAGGGGTTCTCCTACGAGCAGTACTTC.

Of note for this clonotype: At one end, the junction sequence differs from germline, possibly due to a read error. CDR3 sequence reads: CAGSQIAGGPNTGELFF. The CDR3 region has the DNA TGTGCCGGCAGCCAAATAGCGGGAGGCCCGAACACCGGGGAGCTGTTTTTT. The chain is built from TRBV4-2 and TRBJ2-2; 10 bases align to TRBD2. CDR1 and CDR2 from the germline V gene are LGHNA and YNFKEQ. The CDR3 has 17 amino acids.

The V gene is TRBV28, the J gene TRBJ1-1; 9 bases agree with TRBD1. Per the germline V gene, CDR1 is MDHEN and CDR2 is SYDVKM. This CDR3 spans 16 amino acids. Trimming took 3 bases from V and 3 from J; bases not matched to a gene: 8. CDR3 DNA: TGTGCCAGCAGTTTGCGGGACAGGGATGCGTACACTGAAGCTTTCTTT. Translating gives CASSLRDRDAYTEAFF.

The CDR3: CASKKGLAGADTQYF. CDR3 DNA: TGTGCCAGCAAGAAGGGACTAGCCGGGGCAGATACGCAGTATTTT. This sequence joins TRBV6-1 and TRBJ2-3; TRBD2 aligns across 9 bases. The CDR3 runs to 15 residues. V lost 7 bases and J lost 4; bases outside the gene matches: 9. CDR1 and CDR2 from the germline V gene are MNHNS and SASEGT.

This clonotype was seen more than once but under ten times. J is TRBJ2-5 and V is TRBV5-1; 7 bases map to TRBD1. The V gene's germline CDR1 is SGHRS and CDR2 YFSETQ. V was clipped by 0 bases and J by 5 bases; unmatched bases: 7. This CDR3 is 15 amino acids long. CDR3 loop: CASSLGQQGKETQYF. CDR3 in DNA: TGCGCCAGCAGCTTGGGTCAACAGGGGAAGGAGACCCAGTACTTC.

The chain links TRBV30 to TRBJ1-1; no firm D call. Trimming took 3 bases from V and 1 from J, leaving 9 bases between them. CDR3 size: 13 residues. Germline-derived CDR1 and CDR2 are GTSNPN and SVGIG (reference sequence). The CDR3 reads CAWRRLSNTEAFF. CDR3 bases: TGTGCCTGGAGACGCCTGTCGAACACTGAAGCTTTCTTT. Based on the CDR3 plus reference TRBV30 and TRBJ1-1, the full variable domain is SQTIHQWPATLVQPVGSPLSLECTVEGTSNPNLYWYRQAAGRGLQLLFYSVGIGQISSEVPQNLSASRPQDRQFILSSKKLLLSDSGFYLCAWRRLSNTEAFFGQGTRLTVV.

On this clonotype: A junction end diverges from the germline sequence, so it may reflect a read error. This chain joins TRBV28 and TRBJ2-7, with a tentative D call TRBD2 (5 bases). The CDR3 contains 15 residues. Germline CDR1 is MDHEN and CDR2 is SYDVKM. The CDR3 reads CASSLIRGISHEQYF. The CDR3 nucleotides read TGTGCCAGCAGTTTAATAAGAGGGATCTCCCACGAGCAGTACTTC. The complete variable domain, with remaining parts taken from reference TRBV28 and TRBJ2-7, reads DVKVTQSSRYLVKRTGEKVFLECVQDMDHENMFWYRQDPGLGLRLIYFSYDVKMKEKGDIPEGYSVSREKKERFSLILESASTNQTSMYLCASSLIRGISHEQYFGPGTRLTVT.

This clonotype has only a few counts. The chain links TRBV6-6 to TRBJ2-7; weak D call: TRBD2 (5 bases). Germline CDR1 reads MNHNY; CDR2 reads SVGAGI (reference sequence). This CDR3 region has 12 residues. V was cut by 0 bases and J by 10 bases, with 10 bases left in between. CDR3 bases: TGTGCCAGCAGTTACTCGGCGGGCTCCCAGTACTTC. It codes for CASSYSAGSQYF.

A word on this clonotype: Sequence at one end of the junction differs from germline and may be a read error. This sequence joins TRBV7-9 and TRBJ1-2; 9 positions match TRBD1. The germline CDR1 and CDR2 sequences are SEHNR and FQNEAQ (reference sequence). This CDR3 spans 16 amino acids. CDR3 sequence reads: CVSSPQGAFQTYGYTF. Written as DNA, the CDR3 is TGTGTCAGCAGCCCACAGGGGGCCTTCCAAACCTATGGCTACACCTTC.

This chain connects TRBV12-3 or TRBV12-4 to TRBJ2-3; tentatively, D is TRBD2 (6 bases). The CDR3 is 17 residues long. Trimming removed 3 bases at V and 0 bases at J, with 16 bases between. CDR3 in amino acids: CASSLRPRGDSTDTQYF. The CDR3 DNA reads as TGTGCCAGCAGTTTGCGGCCGCGCGGGGACAGCACAGATACGCAGTATTTT.

This clonotype was counted once. The chain combines TRBV6-1 with TRBJ2-7, with D maybe TRBD1 (6 bases). CDR1 is MNHNS and CDR2 is SASEGT in the germline V gene. V was trimmed by 10 bases and J by 3 bases, leaving 16 bases between them. There are 13 residues in the CDR3. CDR3: CAISQLQGYEQYF. The CDR3, as DNA: TGTGCCATCAGCCAATTACAGGGCTACGAGCAGTACTTC.

The chain is built from TRBV7-9 and TRBJ2-7; no definite D call. From germline, CDR1 is SEHNR and CDR2 FQNEAQ (reference sequence). Trimming stripped 4 bases from V and 2 bases from J, with 24 bases between. CDR3 length: 18 residues. CDR3 DNA: TGTGCCAGCAGCTCCCTTATATCCCACCGTTTCGAGGCCTACGAGCAGTACTTC. Translated: CASSSLISHRFEAYEQYF. Full variable domain (outside the CDR3, taken from reference TRBV7-9 and TRBJ2-7): DTGVSQNPRHKITKRGQNVTFRCDPISEHNRLYWYRQTLGQGPEFLTYFQNEAQLEKSRLLSDRFSAERPKGSFSTLEIQRTEQGDSAMYLCASSSLISHRFEAYEQYFGPGTRLTVT.

The J gene is TRBJ2-5, the V gene TRBV7-9; no definite D call. V lost 5 bases and J lost 11, with 18 bases in between. This CDR3 has 13 residues. Germline V lookup: CDR1 SEHNR, CDR2 FQNEAQ (reference sequence). The CDR3 region has the DNA TGTGCCAGCAGCCCAAAAGTCCACAATGAGCAGTACTTC. Translation: CASSPKVHNEQYF.

The rearrangement links TRBV7-9 to TRBJ1-1; TRBD1 is a possible D gene (5 bases). V was trimmed by 5 bases and J by 6 bases, leaving 16 bases between them. The CDR3 is 14 amino acids. Per germline, CDR1 SEHNR and CDR2 FQNEAQ (reference sequence). The CDR3 loop reads CASSDRDVVSEAFF. CDR3 coding DNA: TGTGCCAGCAGCGACCGGGACGTCGTATCTGAAGCTTTCTTT. Full variable domain (rest looked up from reference TRBV7-9 and TRBJ1-1): DTGVSQNPRHKITKRGQNVTFRCDPISEHNRLYWYRQTLGQGPEFLTYFQNEAQLEKSRLLSDRFSAERPKGSFSTLEIQRTEQGDSAMYLCASSDRDVVSEAFFGQGTRLTVV.

This clonotype has ten or more counts. This chain connects TRBV4-1 to TRBJ2-3, with TRBD1 matching over 7 bases. V gave up 6 bases and J gave up 6 bases; unmatched junction bases: 6. This CDR3 has 13 amino acids. Germline V lookup: CDR1 MGHRA, CDR2 YSYEKL. The CDR3 region has the DNA TGCGCCAGCAGTGACAGGGCCCGCGATACGCAGTATTTT. As protein: CASSDRARDTQYF.

The table lists this clonotype with a few counts. The rearrangement uses TRBV6-2 or TRBV6-3 and TRBJ1-1, with 7 positions matching TRBD1. This CDR3 spans 14 amino acids. J lost 11 bases, V lost 2 bases, and 11 bases had no gene match. Looked up from germline, CDR1 is MNHEY and CDR2 is SVGEGT. In nucleotides, the CDR3 is TGTGCCAGCAGTTACCCCAACCGACAGGGTGGGGCTTTCTTT. This encodes CASSYPNRQGGAFF.

The chain is built from TRBV7-8 and TRBJ2-2, with D possibly being TRBD1 (5 bases). The CDR3 covers 16 residues. The germline V and J ends were trimmed by 5 bases and 2 bases, with 15 bases remaining between them. The V gene's germline CDR1 is SGHVS and CDR2 FQNEAQ. The CDR3 protein is CASSRIQGLNTGELFF. The CDR3 nucleotides read TGTGCCAGCAGCCGAATTCAGGGTTTAAACACCGGGGAGCTGTTTTTT.

This chain connects TRBV12-3 or TRBV12-4 to TRBJ2-3, with 9 nucleotides matching TRBD2. This CDR3 spans 17 amino acids. V trimming: 4 bases; J trimming: 0 bases; junction bases outside the gene matches: 8. The CDR3 DNA sequence: TGTGCCAGCAGTTATAGCGGGAGATTAACTAGCACAGATACGCAGTATTTT. It yields the protein CASSYSGRLTSTDTQYF.

The V gene is TRBV6-5, the J gene TRBJ1-1; the match to TRBD1 covers 7 bases. The CDR3 length is 15 residues. J gave up 5 bases and V 0 bases, and 6 bases lay outside the gene matches. Germline-derived CDR1 and CDR2 are MNHEY and SVGAGI. The CDR3 loop is CASSYSQGGRTEAFF. The CDR3 DNA is TGTGCCAGCAGTTACTCCCAGGGGGGAAGAACTGAAGCTTTCTTT.

This clonotype was picked up a small number of times. The chain combines TRBV20-1 with TRBJ2-5, with D possibly TRBD2 on 5 matching bases. The DNA end is more similar to TRBJ2-7, so the J call may be wrong. CDR1 is DFQATT, CDR2 SNEGSKA, per germline (reference sequence). CDR3 size: 12 residues. As DNA, the CDR3 is TGCAGTGCCCGAGGACTCCGATACGAGCAGTACTTC. The encoded protein is CSARGLRYEQYF.

The chain employs TRBV29-1 and TRBJ1-1; D gene unclear. V dropped 8 bases and J dropped 1 base, with 14 bases sitting between them. The CDR3 has 13 residues. The V gene's germline CDR1 is SQVTM and CDR2 ANQGSEA. The chain's CDR3 is CSLNQEENTEAFF. The CDR3 nucleotides are TGCAGCTTAAACCAAGAAGAGAACACTGAAGCTTTCTTT.